This T cell receptor beta chain was observed in a study of cytomegalovirus exposure and HLA in healthy donors. This clone came up a few times. Its specificity is unknown. Study results and limitations: The only immune exposure information that was available was CMV serostatus.

This CDR3 has 14 amino acids. The V segment lost 3 bases and the J segment 7 bases; nucleotides outside the gene matches: 2. The V gene's germline CDR1 is KGHSH and CDR2 LQKENI. Use of 60 Vbeta and 13 Jbeta primers characterized the PCR. Measured with immunoSEQ multiplex PCR; TCRdb has only the in-frame clones, and not every one. Of about 140,000 clones in the sample, around 78% were seen once. Sequences were obtained from PBMCs. The clonotype was recovered from a woman in her thirties or forties in good health and CMV-seropositive. The chain is built from TRBV18 and TRBJ2-1; 11 positions agree with TRBD1. CDR3 protein: CASSPGTGGNEQFF. In nucleotides, the CDR3 is TGTGCCAGCTCACCCGGGACAGGGGGAAATGAGCAGTTCTTC.